The present T cell receptor beta chain was sequenced within a study of Graves' ophthalmopathy and Graves' hyperthyroidism. Trimming shortened V by 4 bases and J by 3 bases, and 13 bases separated the two germline ends. Looked up from germline, CDR1 is SGHRS and CDR2 is YFSETQ. This CDR3 has 14 residues. Uncontrolled infections, pregnancy, lactation or other autoimmune diseases led to patient exclusion. Physicians reached a diagnosis by relying on clinical symptoms, serum thyroxine, TRAb, thyroid ultrasound and orbital computed tomography. Researchers took RNA transcripts and amplified TCR beta CDR3 regions from them. HTBI-primed first-round RT-PCR preceded second-round multiplex PCR. TCRdb passed the multiplex PCR reads through MiXCR, listing each CDR3 protein once. The data contain about 740,000 distinct CDR3 sequences, roughly 40% of them singletons.

This receptor was taken from an adult man with Graves' ophthalmopathy. Sequenced: peripheral blood. V and J are TRBV5-1 and TRBJ1-2; TRBD1 is a possible D gene (6 bases). CDR3 amino acids: CASSPGQADYGYTF. The CDR3 DNA reads TGCGCCAGCAGCCCGGGACAAGCCGACTATGGCTACACCTTC.